What follows is one TCR beta chain and its context. Looked up from germline, CDR1 is SNHLY and CDR2 is FYNNEI. This CDR3 is built from 14 residues. V lost 4 bases to trimming and J lost 9 bases, with 16 bases between them. This record comes from a study of shared clonotypes between healthy human individuals. Genomic DNA per cell subset filled all wells of several immunoSEQ plates. TCRdb keeps only in-frame clones here, not all; method: immunoSEQ multiplex PCR. The sample has more than 400,000 clones; 81% are singletons. The TCR was taken from a woman between 35 and 50 years old in good health. Some clones in this sample may be carry-over from other donors' samples. Sequencing was performed on PBMCs. The genes are TRBV2 and TRBJ2-1; a possible D gene is TRBD1 (5 bases). CDR3: CASSAQGVDGEQFF. The CDR3 coding sequence is TGTGCCAGCAGTGCCCAAGGGGTTGACGGTGAGCAGTTCTTC.